This T cell receptor (beta chain) derives from a study of blood T cell repertoires in COVID-19. Turning to the study itself: Whether acute or convalescent, the COVID-19 samples came from the United States, Italy and Spain. PBMCs, B-cell-depleted T cells, or T cells were the source of the cDNA or gDNA that made up the material.

Authors' processing steps: The assay estimated nucleated cells by amplifying reference gene primers. Measured with immunoSEQ multiplex PCR; TCRdb has only the in-frame clones, and not every one. V and J calls and clone size follow that table, whereas D and trimming were derived from the DNA. In the table there are under 250,000 clones, roughly 80% of which are singletons. The trim removed 0 bases at V and 6 bases at J, leaving 5 bases unmatched. Germline values: CDR1 SEHNR, CDR2 FQNEAQ (reference sequence). The CDR3 loop spans 15 amino acids. Sequencing input: peripheral blood. The TCR originated in a woman aged 70-85 years with acute or convalescent COVID-19. The rearrangement links TRBV7-9 to TRBJ2-1, with 7 bases aligning to TRBD2. The CDR3 spells CASSLAREIRNEQFF. The DNA of the CDR3 is TGTGCCAGCAGCTTAGCGCGGGAGATACGCAATGAGCAGTTCTTC.